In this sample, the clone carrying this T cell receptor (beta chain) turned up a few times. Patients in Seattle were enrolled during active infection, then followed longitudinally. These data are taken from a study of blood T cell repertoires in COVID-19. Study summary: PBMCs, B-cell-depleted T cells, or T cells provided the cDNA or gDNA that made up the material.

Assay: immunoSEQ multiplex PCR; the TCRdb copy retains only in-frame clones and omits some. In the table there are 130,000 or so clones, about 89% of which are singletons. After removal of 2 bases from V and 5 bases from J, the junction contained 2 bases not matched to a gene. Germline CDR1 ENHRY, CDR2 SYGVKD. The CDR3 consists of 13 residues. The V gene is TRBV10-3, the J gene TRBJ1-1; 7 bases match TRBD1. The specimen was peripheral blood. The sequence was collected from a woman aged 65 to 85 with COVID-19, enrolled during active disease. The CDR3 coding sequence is TGTGCCATCAGTGAGACACAGGGGACTGAAGCTTTCTTT. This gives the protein CAISETQGTEAFF.